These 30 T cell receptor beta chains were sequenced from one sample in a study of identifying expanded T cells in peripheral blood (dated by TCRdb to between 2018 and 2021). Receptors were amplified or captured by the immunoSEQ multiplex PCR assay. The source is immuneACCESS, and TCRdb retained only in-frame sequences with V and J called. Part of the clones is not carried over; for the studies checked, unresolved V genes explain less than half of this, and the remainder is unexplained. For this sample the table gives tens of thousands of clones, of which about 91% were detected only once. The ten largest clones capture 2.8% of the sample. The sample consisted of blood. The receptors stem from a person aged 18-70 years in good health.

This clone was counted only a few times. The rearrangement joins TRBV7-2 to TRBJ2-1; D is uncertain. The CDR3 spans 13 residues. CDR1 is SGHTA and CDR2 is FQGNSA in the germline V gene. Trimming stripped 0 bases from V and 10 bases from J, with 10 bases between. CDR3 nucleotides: TGTGCCAGCAGCTTAGCTCGAGATAGCGAGCAGTTCTTC. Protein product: CASSLARDSEQFF.

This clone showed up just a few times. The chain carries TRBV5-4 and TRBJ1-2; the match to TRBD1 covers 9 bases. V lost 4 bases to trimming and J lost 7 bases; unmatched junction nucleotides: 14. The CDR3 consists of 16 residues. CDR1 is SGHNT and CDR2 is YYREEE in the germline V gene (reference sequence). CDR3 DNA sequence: TGTGCCAGCAGCGATCAATTGGGACAGGGATTCGGTGGCTACACCTTC. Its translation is CASSDQLGQGFGGYTF.

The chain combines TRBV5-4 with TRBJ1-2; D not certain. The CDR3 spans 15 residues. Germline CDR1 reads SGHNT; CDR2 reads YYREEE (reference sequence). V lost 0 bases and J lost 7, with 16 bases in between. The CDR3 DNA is TGTGCCAGCAGCTTGGGGACCGATGGTTTTCGTGGCTACACCTTC. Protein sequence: CASSLGTDGFRGYTF.

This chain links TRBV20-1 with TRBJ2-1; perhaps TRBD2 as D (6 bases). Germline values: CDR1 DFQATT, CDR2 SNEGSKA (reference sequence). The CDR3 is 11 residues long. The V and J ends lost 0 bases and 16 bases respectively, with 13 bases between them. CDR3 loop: CSAREREISFF. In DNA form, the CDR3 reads TGCAGTGCTAGAGAGCGGGAAATTTCTTTCTTC.

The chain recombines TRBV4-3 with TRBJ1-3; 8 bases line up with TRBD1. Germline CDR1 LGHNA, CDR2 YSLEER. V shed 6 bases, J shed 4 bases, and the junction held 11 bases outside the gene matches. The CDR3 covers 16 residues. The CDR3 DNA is TGCGCCAGCAGTCAACTTGACAGGGGCGAGGGAAACACCATATATTTT. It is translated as CASSQLDRGEGNTIYF.

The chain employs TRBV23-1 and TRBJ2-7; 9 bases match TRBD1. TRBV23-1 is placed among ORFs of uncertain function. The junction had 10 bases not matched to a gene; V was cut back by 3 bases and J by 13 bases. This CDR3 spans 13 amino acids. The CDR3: CASSQNERDRVYF. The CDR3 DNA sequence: TGCGCCAGCAGTCAGAACGAGAGGGACAGGGTTTACTTC.

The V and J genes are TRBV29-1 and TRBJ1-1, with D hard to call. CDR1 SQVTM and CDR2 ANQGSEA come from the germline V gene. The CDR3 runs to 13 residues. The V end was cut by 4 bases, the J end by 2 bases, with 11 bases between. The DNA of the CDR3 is TGCAGCGTTGCGCTCGTACTCAACACTGAAGCTTTCTTT. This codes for CSVALVLNTEAFF. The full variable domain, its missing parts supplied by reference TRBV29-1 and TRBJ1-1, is SAVISQKPSRDICQRGTSLTIQCQVDSQVTMMFWYRQQPGQSLTLIATANQGSEATYESGFVIDKFPISRPNLTFSTLTVSNMSPEDSSIYLCSVALVLNTEAFFGQGTRLTVV.

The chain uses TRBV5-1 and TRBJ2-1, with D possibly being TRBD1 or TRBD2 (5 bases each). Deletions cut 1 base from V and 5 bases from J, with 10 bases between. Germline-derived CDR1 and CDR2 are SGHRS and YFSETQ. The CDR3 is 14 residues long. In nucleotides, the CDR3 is TGCGCCAGCAGCTTGAGCGGCAGGGACAATGAGCAGTTCTTC. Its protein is CASSLSGRDNEQFF.

CDR3 sequence reads: CASSLGPTGGAYNEQFF. Here the CDR3 DNA reads TGTGCCAGCAGCTTGGGGCCGACAGGGGGGGCCTACAATGAGCAGTTCTTC. The gene calls are TRBV5-4 and TRBJ2-1, with TRBD1 identical over 9 bases. CDR3 length: 17 amino acids. Germline V gene data show CDR1 as SGHNT and CDR2 as YYREEE (reference sequence). Unmatched junction bases numbered 6, after V lost 0 bases and J lost 2 bases.

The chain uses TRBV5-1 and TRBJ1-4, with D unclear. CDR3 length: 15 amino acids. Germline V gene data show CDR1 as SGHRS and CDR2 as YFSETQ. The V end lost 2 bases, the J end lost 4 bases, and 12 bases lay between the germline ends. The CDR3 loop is CASSLFPGGNEKLFF. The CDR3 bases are TGCGCCAGCAGCTTATTTCCAGGAGGTAATGAAAAACTGTTTTTT. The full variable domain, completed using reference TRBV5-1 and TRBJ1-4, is KAGVTQTPRYLIKTRGQQVTLSCSPISGHRSVSWYQQTPGQGLQFLFEYFSETQRNKGNFPGRFSGRQFSNSRSEMNVSTLELGDSALYLCASSLFPGGNEKLFFGSGTQLSVL.

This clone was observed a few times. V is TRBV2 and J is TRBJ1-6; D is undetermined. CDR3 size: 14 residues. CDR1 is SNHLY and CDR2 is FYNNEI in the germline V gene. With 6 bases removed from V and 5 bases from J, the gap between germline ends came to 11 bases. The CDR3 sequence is CASSIKWDNSPLHF. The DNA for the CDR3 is TGTGCCAGCAGCATCAAATGGGATAATTCACCCCTCCACTTT.

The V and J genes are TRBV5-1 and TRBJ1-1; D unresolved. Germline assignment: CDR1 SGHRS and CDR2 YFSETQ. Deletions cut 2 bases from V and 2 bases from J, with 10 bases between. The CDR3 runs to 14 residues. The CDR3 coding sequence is TGCGCCAGCAGCTTCGATTCAAGAAACACTGAAGCTTTCTTT. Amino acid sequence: CASSFDSRNTEAFF.

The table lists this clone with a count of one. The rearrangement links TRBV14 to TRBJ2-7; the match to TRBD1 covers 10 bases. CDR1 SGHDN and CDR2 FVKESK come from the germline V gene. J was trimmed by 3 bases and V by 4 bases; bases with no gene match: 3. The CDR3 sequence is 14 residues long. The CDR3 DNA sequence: TGTGCCAGCAGCCGGGGGACAGGGGACTACGAGCAGTACTTC. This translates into CASSRGTGDYEQYF.

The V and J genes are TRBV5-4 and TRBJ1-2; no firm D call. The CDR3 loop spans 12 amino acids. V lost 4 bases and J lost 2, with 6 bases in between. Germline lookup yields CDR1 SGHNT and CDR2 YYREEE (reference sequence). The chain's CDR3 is CASSPGNYGYTF. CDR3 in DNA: TGTGCCAGCAGCCCCGGGAACTATGGCTACACCTTC.

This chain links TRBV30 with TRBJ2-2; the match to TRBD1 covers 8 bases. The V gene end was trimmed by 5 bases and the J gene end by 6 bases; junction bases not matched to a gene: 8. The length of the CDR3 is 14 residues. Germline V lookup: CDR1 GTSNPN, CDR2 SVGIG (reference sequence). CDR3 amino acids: CAWGGQGLPGELFF. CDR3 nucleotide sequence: TGTGCCTGGGGAGGACAGGGCCTTCCCGGGGAGCTGTTTTTT.

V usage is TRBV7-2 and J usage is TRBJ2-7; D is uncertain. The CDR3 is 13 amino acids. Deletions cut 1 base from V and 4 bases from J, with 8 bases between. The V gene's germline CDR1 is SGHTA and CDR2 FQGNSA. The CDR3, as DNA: TGTGCCAGCAGCTTAGACCCTCAATACGAGCAGTACTTC. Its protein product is CASSLDPQYEQYF. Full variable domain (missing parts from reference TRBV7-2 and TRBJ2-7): GAGVSQSPSNKVTEKGKDVELRCDPISGHTALYWYRQSLGQGLEFLIYFQGNSAPDKSGLPSDRFSAERTGGSVSTLTIQRTQQEDSAVYLCASSLDPQYEQYFGPGTRLTVT.

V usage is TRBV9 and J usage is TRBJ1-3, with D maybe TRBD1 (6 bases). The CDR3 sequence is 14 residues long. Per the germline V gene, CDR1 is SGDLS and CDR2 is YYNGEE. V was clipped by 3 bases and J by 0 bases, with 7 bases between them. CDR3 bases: TGTGCCAGCAGCGCGACAGGCTCTGGAAACACCATATATTTT. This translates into CASSATGSGNTIYF.

CDR3 residues: CSVSGFNQPQHF. DNA of the CDR3: TGCAGCGTTTCGGGATTCAATCAGCCCCAGCATTTT. The rearrangement joins TRBV29-1 to TRBJ1-5; the D is unclear. The CDR3 runs 12 residues. Germline V lookup: CDR1 SQVTM, CDR2 ANQGSEA. V was clipped by 5 bases and J by 3 bases, with 8 bases between them.

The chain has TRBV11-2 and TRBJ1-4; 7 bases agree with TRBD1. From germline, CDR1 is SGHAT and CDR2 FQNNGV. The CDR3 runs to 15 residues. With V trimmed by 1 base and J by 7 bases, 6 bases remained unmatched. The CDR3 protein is CASSLGDRDREKLFF. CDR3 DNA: TGTGCCAGCAGCTTAGGAGACAGGGACCGTGAAAAACTGTTTTTT.

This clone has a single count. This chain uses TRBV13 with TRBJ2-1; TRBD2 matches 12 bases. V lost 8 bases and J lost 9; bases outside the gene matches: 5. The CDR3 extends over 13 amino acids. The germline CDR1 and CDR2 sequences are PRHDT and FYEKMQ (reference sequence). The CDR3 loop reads CASLMGLAGEQFF. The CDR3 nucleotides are TGTGCCAGCTTAATGGGACTAGCGGGTGAGCAGTTCTTC.

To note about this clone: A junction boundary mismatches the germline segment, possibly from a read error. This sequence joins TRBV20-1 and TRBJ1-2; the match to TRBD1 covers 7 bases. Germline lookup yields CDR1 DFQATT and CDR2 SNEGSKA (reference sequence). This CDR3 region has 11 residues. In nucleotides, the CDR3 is TGCAGTGCTATGGACAGGAGGCCGCATTTCTTC. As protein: CSAMDRRPHFF.

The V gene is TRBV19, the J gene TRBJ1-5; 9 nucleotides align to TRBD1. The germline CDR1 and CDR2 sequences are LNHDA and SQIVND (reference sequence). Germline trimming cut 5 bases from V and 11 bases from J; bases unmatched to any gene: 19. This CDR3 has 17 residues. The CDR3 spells CASSSQTGGMGILSQHF. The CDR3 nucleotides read TGTGCCAGTAGTTCACAGACAGGGGGGATGGGGATATTATCCCAGCATTTT.

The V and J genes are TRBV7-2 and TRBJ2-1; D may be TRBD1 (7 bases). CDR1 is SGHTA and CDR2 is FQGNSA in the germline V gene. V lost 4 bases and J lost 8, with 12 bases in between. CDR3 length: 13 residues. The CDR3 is CASSSQGGDEQFF. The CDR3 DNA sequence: TGTGCCAGCAGCTCTCAGGGGGGCGATGAGCAGTTCTTC.

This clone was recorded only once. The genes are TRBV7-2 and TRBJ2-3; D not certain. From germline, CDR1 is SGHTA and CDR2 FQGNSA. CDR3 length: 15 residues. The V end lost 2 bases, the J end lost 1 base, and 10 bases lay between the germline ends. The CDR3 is CASSLLDFGTDTQYF. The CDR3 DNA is TGTGCCAGCAGCTTATTAGACTTCGGCACAGATACGCAGTATTTT.

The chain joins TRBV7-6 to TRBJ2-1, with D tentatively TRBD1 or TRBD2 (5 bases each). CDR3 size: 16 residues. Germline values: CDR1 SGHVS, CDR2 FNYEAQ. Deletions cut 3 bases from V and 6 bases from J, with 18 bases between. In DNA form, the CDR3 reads TGTGCCAGCAGCTTCCCCCGGGACGGAGTACCCAATGAGCAGTTCTTC. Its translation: CASSFPRDGVPNEQFF.

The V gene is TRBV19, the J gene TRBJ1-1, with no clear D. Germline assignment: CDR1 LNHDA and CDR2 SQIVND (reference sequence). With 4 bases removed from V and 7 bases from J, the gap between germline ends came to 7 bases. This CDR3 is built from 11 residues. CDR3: CASSRGVEAFF. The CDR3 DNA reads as TGTGCCAGTAGTAGGGGAGTTGAAGCTTTCTTT.

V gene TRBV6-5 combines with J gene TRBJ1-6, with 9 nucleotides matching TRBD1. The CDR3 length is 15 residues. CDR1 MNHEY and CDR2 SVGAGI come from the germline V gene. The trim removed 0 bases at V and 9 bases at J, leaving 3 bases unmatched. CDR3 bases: TGTGCCAGCAGTTACTCAGGACAGGGGACTTCACCCCTCCACTTT. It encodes CASSYSGQGTSPLHF.

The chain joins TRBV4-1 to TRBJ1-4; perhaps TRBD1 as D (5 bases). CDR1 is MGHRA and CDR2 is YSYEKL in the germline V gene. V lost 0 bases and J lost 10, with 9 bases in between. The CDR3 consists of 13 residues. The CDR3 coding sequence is TGCGCCAGCAGCCAAGAGGTTACAGGAAAACTGTTTTTT. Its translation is CASSQEVTGKLFF.

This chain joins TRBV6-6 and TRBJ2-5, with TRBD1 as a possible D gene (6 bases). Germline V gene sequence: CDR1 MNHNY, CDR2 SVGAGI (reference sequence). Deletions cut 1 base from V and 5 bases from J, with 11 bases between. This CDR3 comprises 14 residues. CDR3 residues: CASSYLPDRETQYF. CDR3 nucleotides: TGTGCCAGCAGTTACTTACCCGACAGGGAGACCCAGTACTTC.

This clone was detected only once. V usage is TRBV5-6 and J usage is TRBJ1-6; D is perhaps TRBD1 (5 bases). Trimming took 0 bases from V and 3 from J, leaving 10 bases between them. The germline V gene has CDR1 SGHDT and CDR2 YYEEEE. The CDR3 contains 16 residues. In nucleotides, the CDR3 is TGTGCCAGCAGCTTGGTAGGGGCTAGCTATAATTCACCCCTCCACTTT. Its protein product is CASSLVGASYNSPLHF.